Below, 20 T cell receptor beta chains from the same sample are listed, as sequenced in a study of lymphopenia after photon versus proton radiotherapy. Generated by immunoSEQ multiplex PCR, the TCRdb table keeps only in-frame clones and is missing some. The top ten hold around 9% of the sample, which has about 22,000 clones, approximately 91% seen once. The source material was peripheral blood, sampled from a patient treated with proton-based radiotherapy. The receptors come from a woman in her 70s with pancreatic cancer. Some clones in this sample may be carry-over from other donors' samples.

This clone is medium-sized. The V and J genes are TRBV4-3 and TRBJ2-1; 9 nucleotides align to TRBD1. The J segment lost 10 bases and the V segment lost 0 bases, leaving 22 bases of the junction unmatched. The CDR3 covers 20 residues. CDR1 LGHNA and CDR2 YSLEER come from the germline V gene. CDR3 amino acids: CASSQDQDRGVGGRIGEQFF. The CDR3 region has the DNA TGCGCCAGCAGCCAAGATCAGGACAGGGGAGTTGGTGGGAGGATCGGGGAGCAGTTCTTC.

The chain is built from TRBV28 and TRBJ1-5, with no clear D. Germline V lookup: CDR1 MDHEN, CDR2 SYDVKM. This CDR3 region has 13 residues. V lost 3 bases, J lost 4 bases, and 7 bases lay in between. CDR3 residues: CASSFAGNQPQHF. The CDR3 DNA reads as TGTGCCAGCAGTTTCGCGGGAAATCAGCCCCAGCATTTT.

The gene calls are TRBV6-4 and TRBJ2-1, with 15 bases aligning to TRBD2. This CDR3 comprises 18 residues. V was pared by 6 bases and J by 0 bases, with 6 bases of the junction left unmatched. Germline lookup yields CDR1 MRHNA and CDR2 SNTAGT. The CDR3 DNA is TGTGCCAGCAGAAGGACTAGCGGGAGGGGGAGCTCCTACAATGAGCAGTTCTTC. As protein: CASRRTSGRGSSYNEQFF.

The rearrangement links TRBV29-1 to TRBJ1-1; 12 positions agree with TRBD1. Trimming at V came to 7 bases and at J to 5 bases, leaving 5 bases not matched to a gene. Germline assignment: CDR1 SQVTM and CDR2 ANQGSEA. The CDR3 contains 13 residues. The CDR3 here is CSGGTGGGTEAFF. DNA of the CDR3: TGCAGCGGAGGGACAGGGGGCGGGACTGAAGCTTTCTTT.

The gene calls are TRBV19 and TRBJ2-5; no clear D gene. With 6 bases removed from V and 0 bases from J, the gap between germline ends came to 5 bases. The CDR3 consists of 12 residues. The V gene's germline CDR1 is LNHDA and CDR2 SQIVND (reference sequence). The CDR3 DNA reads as TGTGCCAGTAGCGGGTACCAAGAGACCCAGTACTTC. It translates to CASSGYQETQYF.

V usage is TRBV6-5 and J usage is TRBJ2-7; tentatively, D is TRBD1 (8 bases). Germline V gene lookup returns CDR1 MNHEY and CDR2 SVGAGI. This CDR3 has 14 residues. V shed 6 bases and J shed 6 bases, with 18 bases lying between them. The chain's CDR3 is CASSQTGEGGEQYF. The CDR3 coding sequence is TGTGCCAGCAGCCAGACAGGGGAGGGGGGCGAGCAGTACTTC.

The CDR3 DNA reads as TGTGCCAGCAGTTATTTACCGGGCAGGGAGTACGAGCAGTACTTC. Its protein product is CASSYLPGREYEQYF. V is TRBV6-5 and J is TRBJ2-7; D is possibly TRBD1 or TRBD2 (5 bases each). The CDR3 has 15 amino acids. Trimming removed 3 bases from V and 4 bases from J, with 16 bases in between. Germline V gives CDR1 MNHEY, CDR2 SVGAGI.

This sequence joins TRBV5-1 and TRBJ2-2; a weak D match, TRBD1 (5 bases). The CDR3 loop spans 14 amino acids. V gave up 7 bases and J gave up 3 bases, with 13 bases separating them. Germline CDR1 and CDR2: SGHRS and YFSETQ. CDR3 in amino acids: CASLRTGDTGELFF. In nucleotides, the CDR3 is TGCGCCAGCTTACGAACAGGTGACACCGGGGAGCTGTTTTTT.

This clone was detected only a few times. CDR3 sequence reads: CASSGQGADTQYF. The DNA of the CDR3 is TGTGCCAGCAGCGGACAGGGGGCAGATACGCAGTATTTT. V and J are TRBV2 and TRBJ2-3, with 10 bases identical to TRBD1. The CDR3 has 13 residues. The V gene's germline CDR1 is SNHLY and CDR2 FYNNEI. J gave up 4 bases and V 6 bases, and 1 base lay outside the gene matches.

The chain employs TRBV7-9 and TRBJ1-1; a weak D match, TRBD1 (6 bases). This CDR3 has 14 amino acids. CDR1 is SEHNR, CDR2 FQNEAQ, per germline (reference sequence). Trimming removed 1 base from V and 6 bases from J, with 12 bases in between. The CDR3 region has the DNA TGTGCCAGCAGCTTAGTGGGGGGCGCGTCTGAAGCTTTCTTT. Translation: CASSLVGGASEAFF.

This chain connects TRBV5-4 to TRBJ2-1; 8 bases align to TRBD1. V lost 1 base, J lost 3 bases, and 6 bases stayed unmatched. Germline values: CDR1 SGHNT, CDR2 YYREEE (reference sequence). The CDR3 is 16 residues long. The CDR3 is CASSLTGQGVYNEQFF. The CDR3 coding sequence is TGTGCCAGCAGCTTGACCGGACAGGGAGTCTACAATGAGCAGTTCTTC.

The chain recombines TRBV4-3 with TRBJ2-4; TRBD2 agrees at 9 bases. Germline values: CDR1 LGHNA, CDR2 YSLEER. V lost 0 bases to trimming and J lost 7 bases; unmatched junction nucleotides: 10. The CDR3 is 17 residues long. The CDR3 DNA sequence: TGCGCCAGCAGCCAAGACTGGGCTAGCGGGAACGCTAACATTCAGTACTTC. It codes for CASSQDWASGNANIQYF.

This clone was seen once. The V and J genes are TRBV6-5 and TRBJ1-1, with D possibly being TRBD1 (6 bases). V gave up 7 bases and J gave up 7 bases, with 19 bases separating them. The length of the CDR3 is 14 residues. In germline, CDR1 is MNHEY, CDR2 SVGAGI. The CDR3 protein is CASTSWGAESEAFF. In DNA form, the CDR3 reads TGTGCCAGCACCTCTTGGGGGGCAGAGAGTGAAGCTTTCTTT.

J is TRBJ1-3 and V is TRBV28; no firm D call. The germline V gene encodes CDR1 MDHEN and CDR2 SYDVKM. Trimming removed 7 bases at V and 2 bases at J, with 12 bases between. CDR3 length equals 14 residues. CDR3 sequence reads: CASNPMWAGNTIYF. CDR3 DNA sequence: TGTGCCAGCAATCCTATGTGGGCTGGAAACACCATATATTTT.

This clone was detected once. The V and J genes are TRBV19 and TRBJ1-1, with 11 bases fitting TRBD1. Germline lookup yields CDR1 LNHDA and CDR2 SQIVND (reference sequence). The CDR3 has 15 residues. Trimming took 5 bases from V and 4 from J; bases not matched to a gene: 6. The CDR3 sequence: CASSLSGTGGTEAFF. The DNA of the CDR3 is TGTGCCAGTAGTTTATCCGGGACAGGGGGCACTGAAGCTTTCTTT.

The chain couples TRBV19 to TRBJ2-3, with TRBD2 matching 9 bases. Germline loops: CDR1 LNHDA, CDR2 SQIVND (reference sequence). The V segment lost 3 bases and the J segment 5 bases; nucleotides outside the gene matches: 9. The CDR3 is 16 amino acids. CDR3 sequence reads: CASSMRGGRAGDTQYF. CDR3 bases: TGTGCCAGTAGTATGCGGGGCGGGAGGGCCGGAGATACGCAGTATTTT.

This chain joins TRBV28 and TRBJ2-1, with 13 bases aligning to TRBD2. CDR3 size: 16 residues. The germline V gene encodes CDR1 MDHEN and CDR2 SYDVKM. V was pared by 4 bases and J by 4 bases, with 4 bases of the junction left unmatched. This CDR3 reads CASSSMGLAGYNEQFF. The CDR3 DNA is TGTGCCAGCAGTTCAATGGGACTAGCGGGATACAATGAGCAGTTCTTC.

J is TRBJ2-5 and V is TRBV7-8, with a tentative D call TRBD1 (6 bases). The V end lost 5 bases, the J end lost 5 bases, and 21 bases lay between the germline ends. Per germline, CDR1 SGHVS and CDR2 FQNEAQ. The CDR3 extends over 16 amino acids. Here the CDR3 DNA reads TGTGCCAGCAGCGCCAAGACCAAGGGACAAGGGGAGACCCAGTACTTC. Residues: CASSAKTKGQGETQYF. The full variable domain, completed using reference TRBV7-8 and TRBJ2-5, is GAGVSQSPRYKVAKRGQDVALRCDPISGHVSLFWYQQALGQGPEFLTYFQNEAQLDKSGLPSDRFFAERPEGSVSTLKIQRTQQEDSAVYLCASSAKTKGQGETQYFGPGTRLLVL.

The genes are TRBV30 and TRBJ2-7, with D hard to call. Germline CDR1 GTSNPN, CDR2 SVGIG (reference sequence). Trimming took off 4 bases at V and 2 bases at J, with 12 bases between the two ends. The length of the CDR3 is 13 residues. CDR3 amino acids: CAWMSTVTYEQYF. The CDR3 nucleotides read TGTGCCTGGATGTCTACGGTAACCTACGAGCAGTACTTC.

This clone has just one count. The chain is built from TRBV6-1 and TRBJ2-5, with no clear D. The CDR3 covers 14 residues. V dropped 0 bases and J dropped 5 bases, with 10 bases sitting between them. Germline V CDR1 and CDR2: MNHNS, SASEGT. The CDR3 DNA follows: TGTGCCAGCAGTGAAGCCGTGGCCGGGGAGACCCAGTACTTC. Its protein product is CASSEAVAGETQYF.